This T cell receptor (beta chain) derives from a study of blood T cell repertoires in COVID-19. The germline V gene encodes CDR1 SGHRS and CDR2 YFSETQ. The length of the CDR3 is 15 residues. With 9 bases removed from V and 2 bases from J, the gap between germline ends came to 20 bases. Original processing methods: Reference gene primers were amplified, and this amplification served to estimate nucleated cell counts. Sequencing used immunoSEQ multiplex PCR; TCRdb keeps in-frame clones, though not all of them. V, J and clone size were drawn from that table, and D and trimming were deduced from the DNA. This table holds around 330,000 clones, 90% found once.

The TCR originated in a man between 60 and 70 years old who had recovered from COVID-19. Sequencing was carried out using PBMCs or T cells enriched from blood (not recorded which). The rearrangement uses TRBV5-1 and TRBJ2-5; a possible D gene is TRBD1 (7 bases). The CDR3 is CATRGATGTQETQYF. In nucleotides, the CDR3 is TGCGCCACCAGAGGGGCGACAGGGACTCAAGAGACCCAGTACTTC.